This TCR beta chain was obtained from a study of identical twins. One entry per CDR3 protein, called by TCRdb with MiXCR from the 5' RACE reads. The sample includes approximately 630,000 distinct CDR3 sequences, roughly 7.2% of them seen just once. V was clipped by 2 bases and J by 4 bases, with 15 bases between them. Germline V lookup: CDR1 WSHSY, CDR2 SAAADI. This CDR3 is 16 amino acids long. This sample also belongs to another study, concerning yellow fever vaccine responses in identical twins.

Sequenced input: PBMCs. This receptor was obtained from a woman aged 18 to 35 in good health. This sequence joins TRBV10-2 and TRBJ2-1; the D gene is possibly TRBD1 (7 bases). For the CDR3, the DNA is TGCGCCAGCAGTGAGATCACAGGGGCGGGATACAATGAGCAGTTCTTC. Amino acids: CASSEITGAGYNEQFF.